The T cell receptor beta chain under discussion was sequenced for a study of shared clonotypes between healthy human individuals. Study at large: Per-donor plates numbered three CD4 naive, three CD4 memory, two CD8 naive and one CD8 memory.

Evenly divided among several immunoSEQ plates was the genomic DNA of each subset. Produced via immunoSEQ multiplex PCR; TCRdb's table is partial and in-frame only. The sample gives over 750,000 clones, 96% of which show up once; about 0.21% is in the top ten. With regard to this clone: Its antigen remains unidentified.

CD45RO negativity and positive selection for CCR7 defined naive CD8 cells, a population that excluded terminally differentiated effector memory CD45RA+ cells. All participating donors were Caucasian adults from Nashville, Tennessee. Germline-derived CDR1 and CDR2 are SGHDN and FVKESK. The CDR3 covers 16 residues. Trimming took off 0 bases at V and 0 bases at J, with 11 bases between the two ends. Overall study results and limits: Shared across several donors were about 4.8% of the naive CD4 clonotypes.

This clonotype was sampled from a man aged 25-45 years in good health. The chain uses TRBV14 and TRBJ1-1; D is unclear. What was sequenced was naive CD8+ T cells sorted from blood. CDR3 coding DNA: TGTGCCAGCAGCCAAGATCTGGAACGGCTGAACACTGAAGCTTTCTTT. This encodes CASSQDLERLNTEAFF.